The 15 T cell receptor beta chains reported below all come from one sample, sequenced in a study of cytomegalovirus exposure and HLA in healthy donors. The PCR had 60 Vbeta and 13 Jbeta primers. Repertoires were generated with immunoSEQ multiplex PCR, while TCRdb's copy carries only in-frame clones and drops some. This sample has some 140,000 clones; 70% to 80% occur once, and the top ten carry around 3%. Sequencing input: PBMCs. Receptors were obtained from a female donor in good health and CMV-seronegative.

The table lists this clone with a few counts. V is TRBV5-4 and J is TRBJ2-3; D perhaps matches TRBD2 (6 bases). This CDR3 has 15 amino acids. Germline V gives CDR1 SGHNT, CDR2 YYREEE (reference sequence). V lost 4 bases to trimming and J lost 6 bases, with 18 bases between them. CDR3 sequence (DNA): TGTGCCAGCAGCCCCACCGGTGGAGGGATCGATACGCAGTATTTT. Translation: CASSPTGGGIDTQYF.

As for this clone: Other DNA sequences in this specimen translate into the identical CDR3. CDR3 DNA: TGTGCCAGCTCACCACCGGGAGGGAATCAGCCCCAGCATTTT. It yields the protein CASSPPGGNQPQHF. The rearrangement uses TRBV18 and TRBJ1-5; D gene ambiguous. The CDR3 extends over 14 amino acids. Trimming left V 0 bases short and J 4 bases short, with 7 bases between. The V gene's germline CDR1 is KGHSH and CDR2 LQKENI.

J is TRBJ2-5 and V is TRBV7-9; 7 bases agree with TRBD2. The CDR3 covers 14 residues. CDR1 and CDR2 (germline): SEHNR, FQNEAQ (reference sequence). The V and J ends lost 6 bases and 2 bases, in that order; junction bases with no gene match: 6. For the CDR3, the DNA is TGTGCCAGCAGTTCTAGCGGAACACAAGAGACCCAGTACTTC. This codes for CASSSSGTQETQYF.

The rearrangement links TRBV23-1 to TRBJ2-4; TRBD1 is a possible D gene (8 bases). TRBV23-1 carries the ORF label, with uncertain function. V was cut by 3 bases and J by 0 bases, with 18 bases left in between. The length of the CDR3 is 18 residues. The chain's CDR3 is CASSHPGGTGLAKNIQYF. In nucleotides, the CDR3 is TGCGCCAGCAGTCACCCCGGGGGGACAGGACTAGCCAAAAACATTCAGTACTTC.

The chain links TRBV2 to TRBJ1-2; D remains unclear. V lost 11 bases to trimming and J lost 4 bases, with 23 bases between them. The CDR3 extends over 15 amino acids. Per germline, CDR1 SNHLY and CDR2 FYNNEI. The DNA for the CDR3 is TGTGCCGGGCTTAACAAGATCCTCGAGTTCTATGGCTACACCTTC. Translation gives CAGLNKILEFYGYTF.

The chain is built from TRBV7-9 and TRBJ2-7, with 8 bases matching TRBD1. Losses at the gene ends were 5 bases for V and 8 bases for J; bases not matched to a gene: 8. The CDR3 covers 13 residues. From germline, CDR1 is SEHNR and CDR2 FQNEAQ (reference sequence). The CDR3 sequence is CASSIDRGLKQYF. CDR3 coding DNA: TGTGCCAGCAGCATAGACAGGGGTCTGAAGCAGTACTTC.

The CDR3 bases are TGTGCCAGCATCGGGTTGAAGGGGAATCAGCCCCAGCATTTT. Amino acid sequence: CASIGLKGNQPQHF. This chain joins TRBV2 and TRBJ1-5; tentative D call: TRBD1 (5 bases). CDR3 size: 14 residues. The ends were cut back, 7 bases at V and 4 bases at J, with 14 bases in the middle. Germline values: CDR1 SNHLY, CDR2 FYNNEI.

This clone is a singleton in its sample. The CDR3 DNA reads TGCGCCAGCAGCCAGGCCCGGGGGGGCCGGTACAATGAGCAGTTCTTC. This gives the protein CASSQARGGRYNEQFF. The V gene is TRBV4-1, the J gene TRBJ2-1; 8 positions agree with TRBD2. CDR1 and CDR2 from the germline V gene are MGHRA and YSYEKL. The V gene end was trimmed by 3 bases and the J gene end by 4 bases; junction bases not matched to a gene: 8. The CDR3 totals 16 residues.

This clone is a singleton in its sample. The rearrangement links TRBV30 to TRBJ1-2, with a tentative D call TRBD1 (6 bases). Trimming left V 0 bases short and J 8 bases short, with 19 bases between. The CDR3 runs 15 residues. Germline-derived CDR1 and CDR2 are GTSNPN and SVGIG (reference sequence). The DNA for the CDR3 is TGTGCCTGGAGTGTACGAGGGGGGGATGCCTGGGGCTACACCTTC. Amino acids: CAWSVRGGDAWGYTF.

The sample holds one count of this clone. The rearrangement uses TRBV4-1 and TRBJ2-1, with 7 positions matching TRBD1. The germline gives CDR1 MGHRA, CDR2 YSYEKL. Trimming at V came to 2 bases and at J to 5 bases, leaving 9 bases not matched to a gene. This CDR3 spans 16 amino acids. CDR3 DNA sequence: TGCGCCAGCAGCCAAATAGGACAGACAGGGCACAATGAGCAGTTCTTC. Its protein product is CASSQIGQTGHNEQFF.

There are a few counts of this clone. V gene TRBV2 combines with J gene TRBJ1-4; D is unclear. V lost 8 bases to trimming and J lost 0 bases, with 10 bases between them. The CDR3 is 14 residues long. CDR1 is SNHLY and CDR2 is FYNNEI in the germline V gene. This CDR3 is CASRRVSTNEKLFF. In DNA, the CDR3 is TGTGCCAGCCGCCGGGTGTCAACTAATGAAAAACTGTTTTTT.

The V gene is TRBV6-1, the J gene TRBJ2-7, with 7 positions matching TRBD1. Per germline, CDR1 MNHNS and CDR2 SASEGT. This CDR3 comprises 14 residues. With 5 bases clipped from V and 3 bases from J, the junction kept 7 bases outside the gene matches. The CDR3 protein is CASSPPDRHYEQYF. The CDR3 coding sequence is TGTGCCAGCAGTCCACCGGACAGGCACTACGAGCAGTACTTC.

J is TRBJ2-7 and V is TRBV5-4; possible D gene TRBD1, 6 bases. This CDR3 is 13 amino acids long. The germline V gene has CDR1 SGHNT and CDR2 YYREEE (reference sequence). V lost 3 bases and J lost 7, with 14 bases in between. CDR3 region: CASSSRQAGEQYF. In DNA, the CDR3 is TGTGCCAGCAGCTCTCGACAGGCTGGGGAGCAGTACTTC.

This clone has only a few counts. The rearrangement links TRBV9 to TRBJ2-1, with 9 bases fitting TRBD2. The junction had 8 bases not matched to a gene; V was cut back by 0 bases and J by 7 bases. Germline lookup yields CDR1 SGDLS and CDR2 YYNGEE. This CDR3 is 16 amino acids long. CDR3 region: CASSVGGSGSRNEQFF. The CDR3 bases are TGTGCCAGCAGCGTAGGAGGTAGCGGGAGTAGGAATGAGCAGTTCTTC. Full variable domain (outside the CDR3, taken from reference TRBV9 and TRBJ2-1): DSGVTQTPKHLITATGQRVTLRCSPRSGDLSVYWYQQSLDQGLQFLIQYYNGEERAKGNILERFSAQQFPDLHSELNLSSLELGDSALYFCASSVGGSGSRNEQFFGPGTRLTVL.

This rearrangement joins TRBV23-1 to TRBJ2-5; the D gene is possibly TRBD2 (6 bases). TRBV23-1 is an ORF for which the function is uncertain. Trimming stripped 4 bases from V and 3 bases from J, with 12 bases between. This CDR3 spans 14 amino acids. CDR3 bases: TGCGCCAGCAGTCTGGGGAGGTCTAAAGAGACCCAGTACTTC. Its translation is CASSLGRSKETQYF.